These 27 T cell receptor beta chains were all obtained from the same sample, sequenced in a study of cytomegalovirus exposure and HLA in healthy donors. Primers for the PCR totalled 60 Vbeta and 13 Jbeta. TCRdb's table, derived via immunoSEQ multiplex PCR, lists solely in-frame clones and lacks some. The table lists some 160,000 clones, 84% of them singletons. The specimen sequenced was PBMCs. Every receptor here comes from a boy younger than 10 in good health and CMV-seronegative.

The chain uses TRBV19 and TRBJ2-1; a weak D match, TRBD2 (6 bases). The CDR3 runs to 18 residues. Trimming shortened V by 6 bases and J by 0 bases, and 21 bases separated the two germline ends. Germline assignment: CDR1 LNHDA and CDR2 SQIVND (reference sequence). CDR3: CASSIGPDGSSSYNEQFF. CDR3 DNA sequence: TGTGCCAGTAGCATCGGTCCAGACGGGAGCAGCTCCTACAATGAGCAGTTCTTC.

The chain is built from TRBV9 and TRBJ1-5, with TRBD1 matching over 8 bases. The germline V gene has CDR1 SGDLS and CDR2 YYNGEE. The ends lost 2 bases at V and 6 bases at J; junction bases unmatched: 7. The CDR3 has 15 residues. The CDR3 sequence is CASSVGQGGVQPQHF. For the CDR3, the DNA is TGTGCCAGCAGCGTCGGACAGGGAGGCGTTCAGCCCCAGCATTTT. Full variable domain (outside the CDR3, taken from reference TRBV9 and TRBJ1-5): DSGVTQTPKHLITATGQRVTLRCSPRSGDLSVYWYQQSLDQGLQFLIQYYNGEERAKGNILERFSAQQFPDLHSELNLSSLELGDSALYFCASSVGQGGVQPQHFGDGTRLSIL.

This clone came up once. The CDR3 protein is CASSIRTGSYGYTF. In nucleotides, the CDR3 is TGTGCCAGTAGTATCCGGACAGGGAGCTATGGCTACACCTTC. This rearrangement joins TRBV19 to TRBJ1-2, with 8 bases identical to TRBD1. There are 14 residues in the CDR3. Per germline, CDR1 LNHDA and CDR2 SQIVND (reference sequence). J lost 4 bases, V lost 3 bases, and 4 bases had no gene match.

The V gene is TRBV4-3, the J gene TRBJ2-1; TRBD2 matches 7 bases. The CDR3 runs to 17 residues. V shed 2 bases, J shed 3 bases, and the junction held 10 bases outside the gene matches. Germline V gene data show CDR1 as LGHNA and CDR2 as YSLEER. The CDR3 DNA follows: TGCGCCAGCAGCCAATCCGGCGCGGGAGCAGTCTACAATGAGCAGTTCTTC. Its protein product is CASSQSGAGAVYNEQFF.

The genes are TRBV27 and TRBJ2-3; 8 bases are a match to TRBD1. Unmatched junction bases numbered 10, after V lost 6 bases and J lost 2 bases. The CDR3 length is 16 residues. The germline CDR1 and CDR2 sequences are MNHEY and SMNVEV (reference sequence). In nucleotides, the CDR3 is TGTGCCAGCAGACGAACGGGACAGGTTTACACAGATACGCAGTATTTT. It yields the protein CASRRTGQVYTDTQYF.

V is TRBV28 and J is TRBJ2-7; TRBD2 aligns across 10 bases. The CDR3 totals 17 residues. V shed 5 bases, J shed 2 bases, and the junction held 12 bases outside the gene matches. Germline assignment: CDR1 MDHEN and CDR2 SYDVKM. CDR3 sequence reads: CASSPALIAGGPYEQYF. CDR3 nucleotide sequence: TGTGCCAGCAGTCCCGCCCTCATAGCGGGAGGCCCCTACGAGCAGTACTTC.

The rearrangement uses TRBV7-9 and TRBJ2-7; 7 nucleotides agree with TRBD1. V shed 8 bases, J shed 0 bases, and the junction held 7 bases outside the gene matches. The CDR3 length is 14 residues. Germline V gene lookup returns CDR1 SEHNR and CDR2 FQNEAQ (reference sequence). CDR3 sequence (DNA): TGTGCCAGCGGGATCCGGGACAGCTCCTACGAGCAGTACTTC. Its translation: CASGIRDSSYEQYF.

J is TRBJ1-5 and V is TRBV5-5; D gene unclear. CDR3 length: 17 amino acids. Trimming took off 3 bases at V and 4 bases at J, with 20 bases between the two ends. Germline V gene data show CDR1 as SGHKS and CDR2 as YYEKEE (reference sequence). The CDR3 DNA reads TGTGCCAGCAGCTCGGGGTTAACTGTCCTAAGAAATCAGCCCCAGCATTTT. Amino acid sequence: CASSSGLTVLRNQPQHF.

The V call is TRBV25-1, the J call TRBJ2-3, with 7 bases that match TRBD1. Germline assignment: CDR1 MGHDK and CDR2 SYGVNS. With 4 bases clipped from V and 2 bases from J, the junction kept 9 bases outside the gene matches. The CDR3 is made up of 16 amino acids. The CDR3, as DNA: TGTGCCAGCAGTGGAACCCGGGACAGAACCACAGATACGCAGTATTTT. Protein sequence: CASSGTRDRTTDTQYF.

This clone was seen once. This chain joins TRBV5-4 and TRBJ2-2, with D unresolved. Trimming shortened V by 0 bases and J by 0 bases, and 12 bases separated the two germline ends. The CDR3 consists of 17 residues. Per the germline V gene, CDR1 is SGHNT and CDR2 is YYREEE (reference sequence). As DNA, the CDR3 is TGTGCCAGCAGCTTGGCCAATTTGGCAGCGAACACCGGGGAGCTGTTTTTT. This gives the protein CASSLANLAANTGELFF.

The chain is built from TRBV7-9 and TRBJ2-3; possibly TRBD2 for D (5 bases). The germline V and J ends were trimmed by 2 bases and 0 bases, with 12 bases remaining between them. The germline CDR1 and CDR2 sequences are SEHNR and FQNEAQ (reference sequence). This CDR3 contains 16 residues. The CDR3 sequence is CASSLWVGASTDTQYF. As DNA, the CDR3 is TGTGCCAGCAGCTTATGGGTGGGAGCTAGCACAGATACGCAGTATTTT.

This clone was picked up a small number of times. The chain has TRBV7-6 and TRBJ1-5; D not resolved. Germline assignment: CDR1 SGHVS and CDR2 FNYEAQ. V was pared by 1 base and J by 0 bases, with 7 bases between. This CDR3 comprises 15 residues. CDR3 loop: CASSLVGNSNQPQHF. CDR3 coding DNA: TGTGCCAGCAGCTTAGTCGGGAATAGCAATCAGCCCCAGCATTTT.

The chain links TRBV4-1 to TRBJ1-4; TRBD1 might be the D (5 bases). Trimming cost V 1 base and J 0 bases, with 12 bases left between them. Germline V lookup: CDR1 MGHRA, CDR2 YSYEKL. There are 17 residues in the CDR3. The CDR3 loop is CASSQGTRVATNEKLFF. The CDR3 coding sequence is TGCGCCAGCAGCCAAGGGACACGTGTAGCAACTAATGAAAAACTGTTTTTT.

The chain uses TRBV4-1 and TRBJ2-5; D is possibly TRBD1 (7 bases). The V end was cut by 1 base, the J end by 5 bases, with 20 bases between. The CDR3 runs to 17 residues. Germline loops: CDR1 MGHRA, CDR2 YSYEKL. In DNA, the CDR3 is TGCGCCAGCAGCCAAGTTTGGAGGGGGCGAGAATTGGAGACCCAGTACTTC. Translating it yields CASSQVWRGRELETQYF.

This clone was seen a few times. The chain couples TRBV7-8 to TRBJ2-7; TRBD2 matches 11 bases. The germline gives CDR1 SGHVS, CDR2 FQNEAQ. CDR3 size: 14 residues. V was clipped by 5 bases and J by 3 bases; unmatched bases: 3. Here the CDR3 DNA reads TGTGCCAGCAGCATAGGACTAGCGGGCTACGAGCAGTACTTC. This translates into CASSIGLAGYEQYF.

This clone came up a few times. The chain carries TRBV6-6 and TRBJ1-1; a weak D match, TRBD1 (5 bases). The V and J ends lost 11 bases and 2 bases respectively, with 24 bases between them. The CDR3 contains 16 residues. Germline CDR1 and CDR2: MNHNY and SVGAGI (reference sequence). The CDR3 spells CAGRRDDRGENTEAFF. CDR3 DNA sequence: TGTGCCGGAAGGCGGGACGACCGAGGAGAAAACACTGAAGCTTTCTTT.

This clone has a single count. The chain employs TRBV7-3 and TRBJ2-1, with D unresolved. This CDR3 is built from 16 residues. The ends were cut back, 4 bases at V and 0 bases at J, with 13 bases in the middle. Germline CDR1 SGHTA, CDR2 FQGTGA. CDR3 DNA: TGTGCCAGCAGCTCCCTCGGCGGAGCCTCCTACAATGAGCAGTTCTTC. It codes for CASSSLGGASYNEQFF.

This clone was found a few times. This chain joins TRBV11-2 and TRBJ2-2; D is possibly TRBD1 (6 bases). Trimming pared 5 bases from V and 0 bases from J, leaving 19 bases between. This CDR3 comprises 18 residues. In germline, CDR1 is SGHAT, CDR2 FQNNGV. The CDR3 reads CASSPNLVGQTNTGELFF. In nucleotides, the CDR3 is TGTGCCAGCAGCCCTAACCTGGTAGGACAGACGAACACCGGGGAGCTGTTTTTT.

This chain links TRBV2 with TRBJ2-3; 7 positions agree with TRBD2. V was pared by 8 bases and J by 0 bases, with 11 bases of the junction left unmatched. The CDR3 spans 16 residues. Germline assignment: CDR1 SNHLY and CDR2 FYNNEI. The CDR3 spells CASGGDSGYSTDTQYF. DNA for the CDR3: TGTGCCAGCGGTGGTGATAGCGGGTATAGCACAGATACGCAGTATTTT.

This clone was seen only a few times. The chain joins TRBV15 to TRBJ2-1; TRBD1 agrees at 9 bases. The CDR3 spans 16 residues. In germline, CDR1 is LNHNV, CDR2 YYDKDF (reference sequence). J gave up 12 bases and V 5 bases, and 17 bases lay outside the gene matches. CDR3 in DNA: TGTGCCACCAGCTTAGAAGCCGGGACAGGGATCTGGGGGCAGTTCTTC. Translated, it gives CATSLEAGTGIWGQFF.

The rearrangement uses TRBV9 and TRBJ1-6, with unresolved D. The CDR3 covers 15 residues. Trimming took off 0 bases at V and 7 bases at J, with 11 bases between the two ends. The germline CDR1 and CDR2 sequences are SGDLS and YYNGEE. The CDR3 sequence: CASSVGAGRNSPLHF. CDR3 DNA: TGTGCCAGCAGCGTAGGAGCAGGCAGGAATTCACCCCTCCACTTT.

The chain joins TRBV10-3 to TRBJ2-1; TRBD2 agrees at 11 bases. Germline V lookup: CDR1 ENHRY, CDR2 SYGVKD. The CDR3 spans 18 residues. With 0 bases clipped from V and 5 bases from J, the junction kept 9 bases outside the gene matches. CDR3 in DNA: TGTGCCATCAGTGAGTCGGGGGGAGGGACTAGCGGTAACAATGAGCAGTTCTTC. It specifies CAISESGGGTSGNNEQFF.

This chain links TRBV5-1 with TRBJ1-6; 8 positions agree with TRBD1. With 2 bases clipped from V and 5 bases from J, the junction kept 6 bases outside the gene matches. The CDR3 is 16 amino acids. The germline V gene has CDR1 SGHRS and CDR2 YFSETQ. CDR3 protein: CASSLETGADNSPLHF. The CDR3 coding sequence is TGCGCCAGCAGCTTAGAGACAGGGGCTGATAATTCACCCCTCCACTTT.

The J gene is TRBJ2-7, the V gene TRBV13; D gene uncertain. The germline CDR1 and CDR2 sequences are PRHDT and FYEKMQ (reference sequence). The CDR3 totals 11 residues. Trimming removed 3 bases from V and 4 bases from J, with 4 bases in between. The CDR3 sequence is CASSFGYEQYF. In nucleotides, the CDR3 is TGTGCCAGCAGCTTCGGTTACGAGCAGTACTTC.

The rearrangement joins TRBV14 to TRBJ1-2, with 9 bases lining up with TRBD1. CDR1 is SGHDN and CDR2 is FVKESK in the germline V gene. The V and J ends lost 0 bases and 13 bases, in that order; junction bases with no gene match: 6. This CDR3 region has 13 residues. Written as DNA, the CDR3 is TGTGCCAGCAGCCAAGAACGGACAGGGGCCGGCACCTTC. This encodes CASSQERTGAGTF.

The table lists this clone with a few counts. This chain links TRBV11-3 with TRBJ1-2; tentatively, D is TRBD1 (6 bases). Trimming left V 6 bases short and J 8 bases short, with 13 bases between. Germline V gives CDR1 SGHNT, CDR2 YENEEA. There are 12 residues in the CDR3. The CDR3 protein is CASRGYRDGYTF. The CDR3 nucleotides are TGTGCCAGCAGGGGGTACAGGGACGGCTACACCTTC.

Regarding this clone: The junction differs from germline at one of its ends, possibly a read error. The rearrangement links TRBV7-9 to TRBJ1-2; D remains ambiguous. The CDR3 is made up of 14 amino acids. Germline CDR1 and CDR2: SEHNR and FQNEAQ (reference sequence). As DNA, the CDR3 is TGTTCCAGCAGCTTATTATCCAGGAACAATGGCTACACCTTC. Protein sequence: CSSSLLSRNNGYTF.